A single T cell receptor (beta chain) is shown here with its context. This record belongs to a study of blood T cell repertoires in COVID-19. Study overall: Material from acute and convalescent COVID-19 was sourced from the United States, Italy and Spain.

In the authors' methods: Reference gene primer amplification in the assay estimated nucleated cell counts. Generated by immunoSEQ multiplex PCR, the TCRdb table keeps only in-frame clones and is missing some. That table supplies the V and J calls and clone size; D and trimming were determined from the DNA. The sample holds approximately 53,000 clones, around 90% seen once. Source material: peripheral blood. This receptor was obtained from a human donor in a cohort sampled during active COVID-19.

The CDR3 DNA reads TGTGCCAGCAGCCCTGGCGGGACAGGGTTCGACGAGCAGTACTTC. Residues: CASSPGGTGFDEQYF. The chain is built from TRBV7-9 and TRBJ2-7; TRBD1 matches at 9 bases. Trimming took 5 bases from V and 5 from J; bases not matched to a gene: 10. The length of the CDR3 is 15 residues. Germline CDR1 reads SEHNR; CDR2 reads FQNEAQ (reference sequence).